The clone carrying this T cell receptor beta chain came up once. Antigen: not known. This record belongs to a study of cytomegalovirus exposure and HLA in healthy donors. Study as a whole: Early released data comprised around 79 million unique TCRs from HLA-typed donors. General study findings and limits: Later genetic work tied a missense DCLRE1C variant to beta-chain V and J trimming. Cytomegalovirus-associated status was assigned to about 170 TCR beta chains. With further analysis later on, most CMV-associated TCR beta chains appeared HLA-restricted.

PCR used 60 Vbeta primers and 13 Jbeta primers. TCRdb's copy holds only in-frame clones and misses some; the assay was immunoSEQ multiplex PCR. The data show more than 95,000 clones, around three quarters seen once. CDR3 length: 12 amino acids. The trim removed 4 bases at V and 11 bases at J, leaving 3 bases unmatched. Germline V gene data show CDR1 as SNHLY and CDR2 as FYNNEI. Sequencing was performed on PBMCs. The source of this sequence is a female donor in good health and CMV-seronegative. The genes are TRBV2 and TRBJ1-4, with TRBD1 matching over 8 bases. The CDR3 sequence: CASSADRGKLFF. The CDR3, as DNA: TGTGCCAGCAGTGCAGACAGGGGCAAACTGTTTTTT.